This TCR beta chain came from a study of T-cell reconstitution after alpha-beta-depleted transplantation in children. Regarding the study as a whole: Roughly two months post-transplant, alpha-beta T cells reportedly originated from several hundred graft clones that had expanded. It was newly produced T cells that mostly accounted for T-cell counts and diversity one year after transplant.

This clonotype was seen only a few times. Antigen: not known. Germline V gene lookup returns CDR1 LNHDA and CDR2 SQIVND (reference sequence). The CDR3 covers 16 residues. Trimming removed 5 bases from V and 7 bases from J; junction bases left unmatched: 10. Using unique molecular identifiers, the investigators prepared the TCRbeta library. TCRdb reanalysed the PCR reads using MiXCR and keeps one entry per CDR3 protein. The profile shows hundreds of thousands of distinct CDR3 sequences, 7.5% to 9.5% of them singletons. This chain joins TRBV19 and TRBJ1-4; 10 bases match TRBD1. The receptor comes from a male patient under 18 who had a stem cell transplant for acute lymphoblastic leukemia, so the T cells may come from the graft donor. The specimen comprised PBMCs, mostly from graft donor cells, sampled 180 days after TCRalphabeta/CD19-depleted stem cell transplant. CDR3 protein: CASSLLPGQGSEKLFF. CDR3 sequence (DNA): TGTGCCAGTAGTCTCTTGCCGGGACAGGGGAGTGAAAAACTGTTTTTT.